This T cell receptor (beta chain) comes out of a study of T cell repertoires in cytomegalovirus infection (dated by TCRdb to between 2017 and 2020). Regarding the complete study: Peptide stimulations targeted recently identified HLA-C-restricted CMV epitopes, whose presentation resists viral immunomodulation, together with well-studied HLA-B-restricted epitopes. The HLA type of each donor mattered for the analysis, because public TCR beta signatures pointed to carriage of CMV infection along with the matching HLA type.

This clonotype was counted a few times. Its cognate antigen has yet to be identified. No base qualities exist here, and no much larger clone lies one base off it. For sequencing, an Illumina HiSeq 1500 was employed. The public sequencing data were trimmed at Q25 with fastp and processed into clonotypes with MiXCR by TCRdb, which kept only in-frame beta chains. Entries are consolidated by CDR3 protein sequence, retaining the most common genes and DNA. The sample table contains about 130,000 distinct CDR3 sequences; only one count was recorded for about 31% of them. The leading ten clones occupy under 65% of the sample. In the paper's terms, the treatment or condition label means: in vitro stimulation with specific CMV peptide epitopes to enrich CMV-specific T cells. CDR1 is given as SGHVS and CDR2 as FQNEAQ, both from the germline V gene. The germline ends are 24 bases apart after V is trimmed by 4 bases and J by 2 bases. The CDR3 contains 18 residues, cysteine and phenylalanine counted. Only the CDR3 DNA stays, 54 bases, in frame from base 1.

Overall study results and their limits: The ex vivo response was dominated by HLA-C-restricted CMV-specific TCR beta clonotypes, and the single most frequent clonotype in two of eight donors was supplied by these HLA-C-restricted clonotypes. In both this cohort and an independent roughly 360-donor cohort, the cumulative frequency of public TCR beta family members distinguished carriers of CMV infection plus the relevant HLA type.

The sample was CD8+ T cells from cultured PBMCs, taken from culture after CMV antigen stimulation. This sequence originates from a human donor in good health (CMV status not recorded). Some clones in this sample may be carry-over from other donors' samples. The chain links TRBV7-8 with TRBJ2-7, with the D call tentatively TRBD1 or TRBD2, each fitting 5 bases. The DNA sequence reads TGTGCCAGCAGCTCGACCGGGGCTGAACGCGGTGGTCCCTACGAGCAGTACTTC. This sequence encodes CASSSTGAERGGPYEQYF.